A single sample gave rise to the 31 T cell receptor beta chains below, sequenced in a study of Graves' ophthalmopathy and Graves' hyperthyroidism. The authors amplified TCR beta CDR3 regions, and they did so from RNA transcripts for repertoire sequencing. The workflow started with a first-round RT-PCR run with HTBI primers and then moved on to a second-round multiplex PCR. TCRdb independently ran MiXCR on the multiplex PCR reads; one entry per CDR3 protein. The sample carries 400,000 to 450,000 distinct CDR3 sequences, approximately 21% recorded once. The sequenced sample was peripheral blood. Receptor source: a woman younger than 30 with stable Graves' hyperthyroidism.

In its sample, this clonotype was seen many times. This chain uses TRBV6-1 with TRBJ1-1; no reliable D call. This CDR3 contains 15 residues. CDR1 is MNHNS and CDR2 is SASEGT in the germline V gene. Between the trimmed V and J ends, which lost 6 bases and 0 bases, there was a span of 14 bases. This chain's CDR3 is CASRSLTDMNTEAFF. The CDR3 nucleotides read TGTGCCAGCAGGAGTCTCACAGACATGAACACTGAAGCTTTCTTT.

This clonotype was counted many times. V is TRBV12-3 or TRBV12-4 and J is TRBJ1-5; 7 nucleotides match TRBD1. The CDR3 totals 16 residues. Losses at the gene ends were 7 bases for V and 1 base for J; bases not matched to a gene: 10. CDR3 loop: CASKTGAGESNQPQHF. The CDR3, as DNA: TGTGCCAGCAAAACAGGGGCCGGGGAGAGCAATCAGCCCCAGCATTTT.

The chain recombines TRBV7-3 with TRBJ1-6; no clear D gene. The germline V gene encodes CDR1 SGHTA and CDR2 FQGTGA. V was pared by 1 base and J by 0 bases, with 10 bases between. The CDR3 runs 17 residues. The CDR3 DNA reads TGTGCCAGCAGCTTAATGATGGAGAGCTCCTATAATTCACCCCTCCACTTT. It yields the protein CASSLMMESSYNSPLHF.

This clonotype was recorded at least ten times. The chain has TRBV5-1 and TRBJ2-7; 11 bases fit TRBD2. This CDR3 comprises 15 residues. Per the germline V gene, CDR1 is SGHRS and CDR2 is YFSETQ. Trimming removed 4 bases from V and 3 bases from J; junction bases left unmatched: 6. CDR3 amino acids: CASSMLAGGFYEQYF. For the CDR3, the DNA is TGCGCCAGCAGCATGCTAGCGGGAGGATTCTACGAGCAGTACTTC.

This clonotype was counted at least ten times. V and J are TRBV6-1 and TRBJ2-5; 9 nucleotides line up with TRBD1. Germline CDR1 is MNHNS and CDR2 is SASEGT. V dropped 2 bases and J dropped 3; count of bases not matched to a gene: 4. The CDR3 is 15 amino acids. CDR3 in DNA: TGTGCCAGCAGTGAAATGTGGGACAGGGAAGAGACCCAGTACTTC. Translating gives CASSEMWDREETQYF.

This clonotype was recorded at least ten times. The chain uses TRBV20-1 and TRBJ1-6; 9 nucleotides agree with TRBD1. In germline, CDR1 is DFQATT, CDR2 SNEGSKA (reference sequence). V gave up 2 bases and J gave up 7 bases; unmatched junction bases: 6. The CDR3 extends over 15 amino acids. The CDR3 region has the DNA TGCAGTGCTAGACCCCCCGGGACAGGGAATTCACCCCTCCACTTT. Amino acids: CSARPPGTGNSPLHF.

This clonotype was detected ten times or more. The chain employs TRBV6-5 and TRBJ2-7, with 8 bases fitting TRBD1. The ends lost 3 bases at V and 0 bases at J; junction bases unmatched: 7. CDR3 length: 16 amino acids. From germline, CDR1 is MNHEY and CDR2 SVGAGI. The CDR3 spells CASSYSQGASSYEQYF. CDR3 sequence (DNA): TGTGCCAGCAGTTATAGCCAGGGGGCGAGCTCCTACGAGCAGTACTTC.

This clonotype was counted ten times or more. The J gene is TRBJ2-7, the V gene TRBV25-1, with D maybe TRBD2 (6 bases). This CDR3 has 15 residues. Germline loops: CDR1 MGHDK, CDR2 SYGVNS. Trimming removed 3 bases at V and 0 bases at J, with 12 bases between. The CDR3 coding sequence is TGTGCCAGCAGTGATTCCCGGGAGAGCTCCTACGAGCAGTACTTC. It yields the protein CASSDSRESSYEQYF.

Only a few counts were recorded for this clonotype. The chain links TRBV6-2 or TRBV6-3 to TRBJ1-1, with a tentative D call TRBD1 (5 bases). V shed 0 bases and J shed 10 bases, with 9 bases lying between them. The V gene's germline CDR1 is MNHEY and CDR2 SVGEGT. The CDR3 runs to 12 residues. CDR3 sequence: CASSYSGVVAFF. CDR3 coding DNA: TGTGCCAGCAGTTACTCGGGGGTGGTAGCTTTCTTT.

This clonotype was counted only a few times. The chain is built from TRBV12-3 or TRBV12-4 and TRBJ1-2; the D gene is possibly TRBD1 (5 bases). CDR3 length: 12 amino acids. The V end was cut by 3 bases, the J end by 9 bases, with 11 bases between. This CDR3 reads CASSLGPESYTF. The CDR3 DNA is TGTGCCAGCAGTTTGGGACCGGAGAGCTACACCTTC.

This clonotype was seen at least ten times. V gene TRBV30 combines with J gene TRBJ1-1; 7 bases agree with TRBD1. This CDR3 spans 13 amino acids. With V trimmed by 5 bases and J by 4 bases, 7 bases remained unmatched. Germline-derived CDR1 and CDR2 are GTSNPN and SVGIG (reference sequence). As DNA, the CDR3 is TGTGCCTGGGGCCGGCAGGGGGGCACTGAAGCTTTCTTT. It codes for CAWGRQGGTEAFF. Full variable domain (outside the CDR3, taken from reference TRBV30 and TRBJ1-1): SQTIHQWPATLVQPVGSPLSLECTVEGTSNPNLYWYRQAAGRGLQLLFYSVGIGQISSEVPQNLSASRPQDRQFILSSKKLLLSDSGFYLCAWGRQGGTEAFFGQGTRLTVV.

This sequence joins TRBV6-5 and TRBJ1-5, with D possibly matching TRBD1 (5 bases). Trimming took off 6 bases at V and 0 bases at J, with 18 bases between the two ends. This CDR3 is 17 amino acids long. CDR1 and CDR2 from the germline V gene are MNHEY and SVGAGI. The CDR3 sequence: CASSLAAGGVSNQPQHF. The CDR3 DNA reads TGTGCCAGCAGCTTAGCCGCCGGGGGGGTTAGCAATCAGCCCCAGCATTTT.

This clonotype has a count of ten or more. This chain links TRBV20-1 with TRBJ2-7; TRBD2 aligns across 9 bases. The CDR3 contains 15 residues. V lost 5 bases and J lost 4; bases outside the gene matches: 12. The germline V gene encodes CDR1 DFQATT and CDR2 SNEGSKA (reference sequence). As DNA, the CDR3 is TGCAGTGCTGCCGCTGTAGCGGGAGTACGGTACGAGCAGTACTTC. Protein sequence: CSAAAVAGVRYEQYF.

J is TRBJ2-5 and V is TRBV29-1, with 8 bases identical to TRBD1. This CDR3 has 15 residues. Germline-derived CDR1 and CDR2 are SQVTM and ANQGSEA. The V segment lost 0 bases and the J segment 5 bases; nucleotides outside the gene matches: 8. Here the CDR3 reads CSVEDPYRGEETQYF. The CDR3 DNA reads as TGCAGCGTTGAAGATCCTTACAGGGGGGAGGAGACCCAGTACTTC.

Ten or more counts support this clonotype. The chain uses TRBV6-4 and TRBJ1-5, with D perhaps matching TRBD1 (6 bases). This CDR3 comprises 13 residues. V shed 3 bases and J shed 7 bases, with 10 bases lying between them. Germline lookup yields CDR1 MRHNA and CDR2 SNTAGT. This CDR3 reads CASSEQGGQPQHF. The CDR3 nucleotides read TGTGCCAGCAGTGAACAGGGTGGGCAGCCCCAGCATTTT.

This clonotype was observed many times. One end of the junction varies from germline; a read error may be responsible. The rearrangement joins TRBV7-7 to TRBJ2-5, with D possibly called TRBD1 or TRBD2 (5 bases each). Germline CDR1 is SSHAT and CDR2 is FNYEAQ (reference sequence). This CDR3 comprises 14 residues. The CDR3 DNA reads TGTGCTAGCAGCTCCGGGGCCGGGCAAGAGACCCAGTACTTC. This encodes CASSSGAGQETQYF.

This clonotype came up many times. This chain joins TRBV14 and TRBJ1-6; D is undetermined. Trimming shortened V by 0 bases and J by 0 bases, and 9 bases separated the two germline ends. This CDR3 comprises 17 residues. Per germline, CDR1 SGHDN and CDR2 FVKESK. The CDR3 loop reads CASSQEDLHSYNSPLHF. CDR3 sequence (DNA): TGTGCCAGCAGCCAAGAGGATTTACACTCCTATAATTCACCCCTCCACTTT. Full variable domain (missing parts from reference TRBV14 and TRBJ1-6): EAGVTQFPSHSVIEKGQTVTLRCDPISGHDNLYWYRRVMGKEIKFLLHFVKESKQDESGMPNNRFLAERTGGTYSTLKVQPAELEDSGVYFCASSQEDLHSYNSPLHFGNGTRLTVT.

This chain uses TRBV20-1 with TRBJ1-5; D is perhaps TRBD1 (6 bases). Germline V gives CDR1 DFQATT, CDR2 SNEGSKA (reference sequence). The CDR3 loop spans 16 amino acids. Trimming took off 7 bases at V and 2 bases at J, with 21 bases between the two ends. Here the CDR3 DNA reads TGCAGTGGGACAGTGTGGGGGAAGGAGGGCAATCAGCCCCAGCATTTT. Its translation: CSGTVWGKEGNQPQHF.

The V and J genes are TRBV12-3 or TRBV12-4 and TRBJ1-1, with D maybe TRBD1 (6 bases). This CDR3 region has 14 residues. Trimming stripped 7 bases from V and 4 bases from J, with 16 bases between. CDR3 sequence (DNA): TGTGCCAGCAACCCACAGGGAGGAACCACTGAAGCTTTCTTT. Amino acid sequence: CASNPQGGTTEAFF.

This clonotype was observed a handful of times. J is TRBJ2-5 and V is TRBV4-1; perhaps TRBD1 as D (6 bases). Germline V gene data show CDR1 as MGHRA and CDR2 as YSYEKL. V dropped 0 bases and J dropped 5 bases, with 22 bases sitting between them. The CDR3 loop spans 18 amino acids. CDR3 in amino acids: CASSQDSRTVAPTETQYF. DNA for the CDR3: TGCGCCAGCAGCCAAGACTCCCGGACAGTTGCCCCCACGGAGACCCAGTACTTC.

This clonotype occurred many times. The chain combines TRBV20-1 with TRBJ2-5, with D possibly TRBD1 on 6 matching bases. The CDR3 sequence is 13 residues long. The V gene lost 6 bases and the J gene lost 4 bases, with 15 bases spanning the gap. Germline assignment: CDR1 DFQATT and CDR2 SNEGSKA (reference sequence). In DNA form, the CDR3 reads TGCAGTGCCGTCGGACAGAGTTTAGAGACCCAGTACTTC. Protein product: CSAVGQSLETQYF.

This clonotype occurred many times. The CDR3 region has the DNA TGTGCCAGCACCACGACAAGGCCGCCAAGCTCCTATAATTCACCCCTCCACTTT. This translates into CASTTTRPPSSYNSPLHF. The chain carries TRBV2 and TRBJ1-6, with no clear D. Deletions cut 7 bases from V and 0 bases from J, with 19 bases between. There are 18 residues in the CDR3. The V gene's germline CDR1 is SNHLY and CDR2 FYNNEI.

This clonotype was found many times. V gene TRBV25-1 combines with J gene TRBJ1-2; 8 bases match TRBD1. The V segment lost 3 bases and the J segment 1 base; nucleotides outside the gene matches: 7. This CDR3 is 16 amino acids long. Germline assignment: CDR1 MGHDK and CDR2 SYGVNS. Here the CDR3 DNA reads TGTGCCAGCAGTGATCTTCACAGGGGGAATAACTATGGCTACACCTTC. It codes for CASSDLHRGNNYGYTF.

At least ten counts were recorded for this clonotype. This sequence joins TRBV7-2 and TRBJ2-7; 7 bases agree with TRBD1. Germline CDR1 is SGHTA and CDR2 is FQGNSA. The junction had 5 bases not matched to a gene; V was cut back by 3 bases and J by 3 bases. This CDR3 contains 14 residues. CDR3 coding DNA: TGTGCCAGCAGCTTTCCGGGACAGAACTACGAGCAGTACTTC. Its translation: CASSFPGQNYEQYF. Based on the CDR3 plus reference TRBV7-2 and TRBJ2-7, the full variable domain is GAGVSQSPSNKVTEKGKDVELRCDPISGHTALYWYRQSLGQGLEFLIYFQGNSAPDKSGLPSDRFSAERTGGSVSTLTIQRTQQEDSAVYLCASSFPGQNYEQYFGPGTRLTVT.

This clonotype was counted at least ten times. V is TRBV30 and J is TRBJ1-1; no firm D call. V was shortened by 8 bases and J by 1 base, with 20 bases between the two germline ends. This CDR3 has 15 amino acids. Germline V lookup: CDR1 GTSNPN, CDR2 SVGIG (reference sequence). In DNA, the CDR3 is TGTGCCGGAAGGCAGGCAGACTGGGGGAACACTGAAGCTTTCTTT. Amino acids: CAGRQADWGNTEAFF.

V usage is TRBV3-1 and J usage is TRBJ1-1; D is undetermined. CDR1 and CDR2 (germline): LGHDT, YNNKEL (reference sequence). This CDR3 is 14 amino acids long. The V end was cut by 2 bases, the J end by 3 bases, with 10 bases between. The CDR3 nucleotides are TGTGCCAGCAGCCAAACCCGGTGGGACACTGAAGCTTTCTTT. Encoded protein: CASSQTRWDTEAFF.

In its sample, this clonotype was seen many times. V is TRBV11-2 and J is TRBJ2-7; weak D call: TRBD1 (5 bases). V lost 6 bases and J lost 5, with 20 bases in between. This CDR3 region has 15 residues. Germline V gene sequence: CDR1 SGHAT, CDR2 FQNNGV. In DNA, the CDR3 is TGTGCCAGCAGTCAATGGGGAACAGGTTTCAACGAGCAGTACTTC. This sequence encodes CASSQWGTGFNEQYF.

A few counts support this clonotype. The chain recombines TRBV7-8 with TRBJ1-2; 7 nucleotides align to TRBD1. Unmatched junction bases numbered 15, after V lost 3 bases and J lost 5 bases. Germline V lookup: CDR1 SGHVS, CDR2 FQNEAQ. The CDR3 is 17 residues long. CDR3 in amino acids: CASSFGGDRLKGYGYTF. The CDR3 nucleotides read TGTGCCAGCAGCTTTGGGGGGGACAGACTCAAGGGTTATGGCTACACCTTC.

In its sample, this clonotype was seen many times. This chain joins TRBV11-2 and TRBJ2-7; D is uncertain. Per germline, CDR1 SGHAT and CDR2 FQNNGV. Deletions cut 1 base from V and 6 bases from J, with 7 bases between. The CDR3 totals 12 residues. The CDR3 sequence is CASSLASFEQYF. The DNA of the CDR3 is TGTGCCAGCAGCTTAGCCAGCTTCGAGCAGTACTTC.

The rearrangement joins TRBV18 to TRBJ1-2; possible D gene TRBD1, 5 bases. Trimming cost V 3 bases and J 3 bases, with 11 bases left between them. The V gene's germline CDR1 is KGHSH and CDR2 LQKENI. The CDR3 is made up of 14 amino acids. Written as DNA, the CDR3 is TGTGCCAGCTCACCTAAACGGGGGGACTATGGCTACACCTTC. Translating gives CASSPKRGDYGYTF.

This clonotype was observed at least ten times. The V call is TRBV12-3 or TRBV12-4, the J call TRBJ2-2, with TRBD2 identical over 10 bases. This CDR3 is built from 18 residues. V lost 4 bases to trimming and J lost 6 bases; unmatched junction nucleotides: 14. The CDR3 nucleotides are TGTGCCAGCAGTTCCAGTTCCCCTAGCGGGAGACGGGCCGGGGAGCTGTTTTTT. Encoded protein: CASSSSSPSGRRAGELFF.